Listed below are T cell receptor beta chains from one sample, sequenced in a study of cytomegalovirus exposure and HLA in healthy donors. Profiled with immunoSEQ multiplex PCR; TCRdb holds only in-frame clones, not every one. This sample yields some 87,000 clones, of which less than 65% are seen a single time; roughly 6% belongs to the top ten. The source material was PBMCs. The origin of the receptors is a woman aged 25 to 39 in good health and CMV-seropositive. Both conserved end residues are part of each CDR3. A D gene is named only where the DNA matches it firmly. Some rows have no size entry. The others give once, few or many, or a class for an expanded clone.

>TRBV7-9|-|12|TRBJ2-3|-
TGTGCCAGCAGCCCGAGCACAGATACGCAGTATTTT
CASSPSTDTQYF
>TRBV7-8|TRBD2|15|TRBJ2-7|-
TGTGCCAGCAGCTCACAAGCGGGGCGATCCTACGAGCAGTACTTC
CASSSQAGRSYEQYF
>TRBV7-7|-|15|TRBJ2-3|-
TGTGCTAGCAGCTTCGGCGGAGCCGCCTCAGATACGCAGTATTTT
CASSFGGAASDTQYF
>TRBV25-1|TRBD1|14|TRBJ1-6|-
TGTGCCAGCTCTACGACAGGGGGTAGTTCACCCCTCCACTTT
CASSTTGGSSPLHF
>TRBV6-4|-|15|TRBJ1-2|-
TGTGCCAGCAGTGACTCGAGCAGGGGATACTATGGCTACACCTTC
CASSDSSRGYYGYTF
>TRBV7-9|TRBD1|15|TRBJ1-6|few
TGTGCCAGCAGCTTAGTTGGGACAGGGGGCTCACCCCTCCACTTT
CASSLVGTGGSPLHF
>TRBV6-5|TRBD1|13|TRBJ1-2|-
TGTGCCAGCAGTCCCGACAGGGCCTATGGCTACACCTTC
CASSPDRAYGYTF
>TRBV27|-|13|TRBJ2-7|few
TGTGCCAGCAGTGGGGACAATTCCTACGAGCAGTACTTC
CASSGDNSYEQYF
>TRBV11-3|-|12|TRBJ2-3|-
TGTGCCAGCAGCTCGAGGGCAGATACGCAGTATTTT
CASSSRADTQYF
>TRBV9|-|14|TRBJ2-1|-
TGTGCCAGCACAGGCGGGGGCCCTGCCAATGAGCAGTTCTTC
CASTGGGPANEQFF
>TRBV7-3|TRBD1|16|TRBJ2-2|-
TGTGCCAGCAGCTTAACAGGGGGCTTGGACACCGGGGAGCTGTTTTTT
CASSLTGGLDTGELFF
>TRBV18|TRBD1|17|TRBJ1-6|-
TGTGCCAGCTCACGAAGCAGGGGGACAGACTATAATTCACCCCTCCACTTT
CASSRSRGTDYNSPLHF
>TRBV5-1|TRBD2|16|TRBJ2-3|-
TGCGCCAGCAGCTCGCCTAGCGGGGGGGCCCCAGATACGCAGTATTTT
CASSSPSGGAPDTQYF
>TRBV7-2|-|16|TRBJ1-2|-
TGTGCCAGCAGCTTAGGTCCAGGGGAGATCGGCTATGGCTACACCTTC
CASSLGPGEIGYGYTF
>TRBV28|-|14|TRBJ2-3|-
TGTGCCAGCAGGGGGACTGCCTCCACAGATACGCAGTATTTT
CASRGTASTDTQYF
>TRBV2|-|15|TRBJ1-6|-
TGTGCCAGCAGTCCGGTGTCGAGTTATAATTCACCCCTCCACTTT
CASSPVSSYNSPLHF
>TRBV18|-|14|TRBJ1-1|-
TGTGCCAGCTCACTCGCGAGGGAGAACACTGAAGCTTTCTTT
CASSLARENTEAFF
>TRBV7-2|-|13|TRBJ1-2|few
TGTGCCAGCAGCCCTGGTTGGAGCTATGGCTACACCTTC
CASSPGWSYGYTF
>TRBV7-9|TRBD1|17|TRBJ1-5|-
TGTTCCAGCAGCCCCGGGGGGGGGCAGGGGGTCAGTCAGCCCCAGCATTTT
CSSSPGGGQGVSQPQHF
>TRBV29-1|-|13|TRBJ1-4|-
TGCAGCGCGCGGGGCCCCGGGGGGGAAAAACTGTTTTTT
CSARGPGGEKLFF
>TRBV6-5|-|14|TRBJ1-4|-
TGTGCCAGCAGTTTCGGGGGGCAGAATGAAAAACTGTTTTTT
CASSFGGQNEKLFF
>TRBV27|TRBD1|14|TRBJ1-2|-
TGTGCCAGCAGTTTAGGGACAGGGGGCTATGGCTACACCTTC
CASSLGTGGYGYTF
>TRBV20-1|-|10|TRBJ2-1|-
TGCAGTGCTAGCCGTAATGAGCAGTTCTTC
CSASRNEQFF
>TRBV12-5|-|15|TRBJ1-2|-
TGTGCTAGTGGTTTGGTACCAGGGTGGGGTTTCGGCTACACCTTC
CASGLVPGWGFGYTF
>TRBV6-5|TRBD2|15|TRBJ2-1|-
TGTGCCAGCAGTCCGGGACTAGCGGACCTCTATGAGCAGTTCTTC
CASSPGLADLYEQFF
>TRBV18|TRBD1|15|TRBJ1-5|-
TGTGCCAGCTCACAGGGGACAGGCCGGGTCCAGCCCCAGCATTTT
CASSQGTGRVQPQHF
>TRBV7-6|TRBD1|14|TRBJ2-3|-
TGTGCCAGCAGCTTAAGACAGGGATCAGATACGCAGTATTTT
CASSLRQGSDTQYF
>TRBV14|-|15|TRBJ2-1|-
TGTGCCAGCAGCCAAGATCTGCACAGGGTGAGTGAGCAGTTCTTC
CASSQDLHRVSEQFF
>TRBV28|-|15|TRBJ2-7|-
TGTGCCAGCAGTTTAATGGGGGGAGTCCCATTCGGTCAGTACTTC
CASSLMGGVPFGQYF
>TRBV9|TRBD1|14|TRBJ2-1|-
TGTGCCAGCAGCGTAGACAGGGGAGACAATGAGCAGTTCTTC
CASSVDRGDNEQFF
>TRBV20-1|-|11|TRBJ1-1|-
TGCAGTGCTAAAGCGAACACTGAAGCTTTCTTT
CSAKANTEAFF
>TRBV19|-|14|TRBJ1-2|few
TGTGCCAGTAGCCCGCAGGTTCTTCTCTATGGCTACACCTTC
CASSPQVLLYGYTF
>TRBV5-1|TRBD1|15|TRBJ1-6|-
TGCGCCAGCAGCTTGATGACAGGGGGCAATTCACCCCTCCACTTT
CASSLMTGGNSPLHF
>TRBV6-1|TRBD1|15|TRBJ2-5|-
TGTGCCAGCAGCGACTCCGGGACAGGGGGGCTTTGGCAGTACTTC
CASSDSGTGGLWQYF